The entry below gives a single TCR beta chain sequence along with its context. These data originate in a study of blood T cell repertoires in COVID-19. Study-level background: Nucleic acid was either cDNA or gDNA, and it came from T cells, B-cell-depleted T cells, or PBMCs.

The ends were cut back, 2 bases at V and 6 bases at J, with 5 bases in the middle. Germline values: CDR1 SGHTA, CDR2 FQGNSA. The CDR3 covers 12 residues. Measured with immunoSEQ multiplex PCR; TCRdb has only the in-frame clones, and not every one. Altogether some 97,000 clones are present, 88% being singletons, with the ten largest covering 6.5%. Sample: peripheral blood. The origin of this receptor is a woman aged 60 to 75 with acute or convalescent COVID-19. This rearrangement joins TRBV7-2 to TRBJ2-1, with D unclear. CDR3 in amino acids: CASSLSVNEQFF. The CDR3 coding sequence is TGTGCCAGCAGCTTAAGCGTCAATGAGCAGTTCTTC.